Listed here are 17 T cell receptor beta chains from one sample, sequenced in a study of control samples from healthy donors and cancer patients. The protocol was immunoSEQ multiplex PCR, while the TCRdb copy is restricted to in-frame clones and leaves out a portion. The table shows more than 150,000 clones, with roughly 93% occurring only once. The source material was blood. The receptors were gathered from a man aged 50 to 59 in good health.

This clone was picked up a small number of times. The chain carries TRBV6-5 and TRBJ1-6, with D possibly matching TRBD1 (5 bases). The CDR3 runs to 14 residues. Deletions cut 6 bases from V and 7 bases from J, with 13 bases between. CDR1 and CDR2 from the germline V gene are MNHEY and SVGAGI. CDR3 sequence (DNA): TGTGCCAGCAGGGGGACGTTTCGGAATTCACCCCTCCACTTT. It specifies CASRGTFRNSPLHF.

The gene calls are TRBV5-1 and TRBJ2-5; 8 bases line up with TRBD1. Germline V gene data show CDR1 as SGHRS and CDR2 as YFSETQ. The CDR3 consists of 15 residues. J was trimmed by 6 bases and V by 3 bases; bases with no gene match: 10. The chain's CDR3 is CASSSTGQGQKTQYF. In nucleotides, the CDR3 is TGCGCCAGCAGCTCAACCGGACAGGGTCAGAAGACCCAGTACTTC.

This chain uses TRBV5-1 with TRBJ1-6, with D possibly matching TRBD1 (5 bases). Germline lookup yields CDR1 SGHRS and CDR2 YFSETQ. CDR3 length: 14 amino acids. Between the trimmed V and J ends, which lost 0 bases and 10 bases, there was a span of 11 bases. The CDR3 nucleotides read TGCGCCAGCAGCTTGGTAGGGAGGGACTCACCCCTCCACTTT. Amino acids: CASSLVGRDSPLHF. Looking up the rest from reference TRBV5-1 and TRBJ1-6 gives the full variable domain: KAGVTQTPRYLIKTRGQQVTLSCSPISGHRSVSWYQQTPGQGLQFLFEYFSETQRNKGNFPGRFSGRQFSNSRSEMNVSTLELGDSALYLCASSLVGRDSPLHFGNGTRLTVT.

V and J are TRBV5-4 and TRBJ2-7; 10 bases match TRBD2. The CDR3 has 17 amino acids. Germline CDR1 is SGHNT and CDR2 is YYREEE (reference sequence). V was pared by 4 bases and J by 2 bases, with 12 bases of the junction left unmatched. The CDR3 DNA follows: TGTGCCAGCAGCCCTCCTCCGGGACTAGCGCCTGCCTACGAGCAGTACTTC. This codes for CASSPPPGLAPAYEQYF.

In nucleotides, the CDR3 is TGTGCCAGCAGTTACTCGGGGGAAACTGGGGCCAACGTCCTGACTTTC. Its protein is CASSYSGETGANVLTF. The chain carries TRBV6-5 and TRBJ2-6, with D perhaps matching TRBD1 or TRBD2 (5 bases each). Germline lookup yields CDR1 MNHEY and CDR2 SVGAGI. Trimming stripped 0 bases from V and 2 bases from J, with 8 bases between. CDR3 length: 16 residues.

The chain has TRBV30 and TRBJ2-1; D is unclear. Germline V gives CDR1 GTSNPN, CDR2 SVGIG (reference sequence). This CDR3 is 15 amino acids long. V was cut by 4 bases and J by 0 bases, with 13 bases left in between. CDR3 nucleotides: TGTGCCTGGAACCCCAACCTACTCTCCTACAATGAGCAGTTCTTC. Translated, it gives CAWNPNLLSYNEQFF.

The genes are TRBV3-1 (or the pseudogene TRBV3-2) and TRBJ2-3; 7 positions agree with TRBD1. Germline CDR1 reads LGHDT; CDR2 reads YNNKEL (reference sequence). V gave up 3 bases and J gave up 0 bases; unmatched junction bases: 3. The CDR3 runs to 15 residues. The CDR3 sequence: CASSQTGKSTDTQYF. CDR3 DNA: TGTGCCAGCAGCCAGACAGGGAAAAGCACAGATACGCAGTATTTT.

The chain uses TRBV28 and TRBJ1-1; a weak D match, TRBD1 (5 bases). The CDR3 runs 13 residues. The V gene's germline CDR1 is MDHEN and CDR2 SYDVKM. V lost 9 bases, J lost 0 bases, and 11 bases lay in between. The CDR3, as DNA: TGTGCCAGTGGGGGATCGATGAACACTGAAGCTTTCTTT. Protein: CASGGSMNTEAFF. Using reference TRBV28 and TRBJ1-1 for the parts outside the CDR3, the full variable domain is DVKVTQSSRYLVKRTGEKVFLECVQDMDHENMFWYRQDPGLGLRLIYFSYDVKMKEKGDIPEGYSVSREKKERFSLILESASTNQTSMYLCASGGSMNTEAFFGQGTRLTVV.

DNA for the CDR3: TGTGCCACCGCTCGCGGGGGGAGGGCCTTGGGTACGCAGTATTTT. Translated: CATARGGRALGTQYF. The rearrangement uses TRBV28 and TRBJ2-3; the match to TRBD2 covers 8 bases. This CDR3 has 15 residues. V was pared by 10 bases and J by 8 bases, with 17 bases of the junction left unmatched. Per germline, CDR1 MDHEN and CDR2 SYDVKM.

V usage is TRBV30 and J usage is TRBJ2-5; 7 positions agree with TRBD2. Trimming removed 0 bases from V and 2 bases from J; junction bases left unmatched: 6. Germline V lookup: CDR1 GTSNPN, CDR2 SVGIG (reference sequence). The CDR3 runs to 15 residues. The DNA for the CDR3 is TGTGCCTGGAGTGTACCTAGCGGAAATCAAGAGACCCAGTACTTC. Protein: CAWSVPSGNQETQYF.

V gene TRBV6-5 combines with J gene TRBJ2-7, with a possible D match to TRBD1 (5 bases). The V gene lost 6 bases and the J gene lost 0 bases, with 9 bases spanning the gap. Per germline, CDR1 MNHEY and CDR2 SVGAGI. The CDR3 extends over 13 amino acids. DNA for the CDR3: TGTGCCAGCAGCGTGGACATCTCCTACGAGCAGTACTTC. Its protein is CASSVDISYEQYF.

The rearrangement uses TRBV7-9 and TRBJ1-1; D unclear. The CDR3 totals 15 residues. Germline CDR1 is SEHNR and CDR2 is FQNEAQ (reference sequence). V was clipped by 1 base and J by 0 bases, with 9 bases between them. CDR3 protein: CASSLDAGMNTEAFF. The DNA of the CDR3 is TGTGCCAGCAGCTTAGATGCGGGGATGAACACTGAAGCTTTCTTT.

This clone was observed a single time. The gene calls are TRBV3-1 (or the pseudogene TRBV3-2) and TRBJ2-1, with 8 positions matching TRBD2. The CDR3 extends over 13 amino acids. The junction had 6 bases not matched to a gene; V was cut back by 1 base and J by 13 bases. Germline V gene data show CDR1 as LGHDT and CDR2 as YNNKEL (reference sequence). The CDR3 is CASSQASGSFQFF. DNA of the CDR3: TGTGCCAGCAGCCAAGCCAGCGGGAGTTTTCAGTTCTTC.

This clone occurred a few times. The V call is TRBV5-8, the J call TRBJ2-4; weak D call: TRBD1 (6 bases). The germline V gene has CDR1 SGHTS and CDR2 YDEGEE. The V gene lost 3 bases and the J gene lost 0 bases, with 13 bases spanning the gap. The CDR3 consists of 16 residues. CDR3 residues: CASSYGQLLAKNIQYF. CDR3 DNA sequence: TGTGCCAGCAGCTACGGACAGCTTCTAGCCAAAAACATTCAGTACTTC.

The gene calls are TRBV28 and TRBJ2-2; TRBD2 is a possible D gene (6 bases). V was cut by 10 bases and J by 0 bases, with 12 bases left in between. Germline V gene data show CDR1 as MDHEN and CDR2 as SYDVKM. This CDR3 spans 14 amino acids. This CDR3 reads CATAQRANTGELFF. The CDR3 DNA reads as TGTGCCACCGCCCAGCGGGCGAACACCGGGGAGCTGTTTTTT. Filled out from reference TRBV28 and TRBJ2-2, the complete variable domain reads DVKVTQSSRYLVKRTGEKVFLECVQDMDHENMFWYRQDPGLGLRLIYFSYDVKMKEKGDIPEGYSVSREKKERFSLILESASTNQTSMYLCATAQRANTGELFFGEGSRLTVL.

The chain couples TRBV19 to TRBJ2-6; D might be TRBD2 (5 bases). V lost 3 bases and J 4 bases, leaving 13 bases between the germline ends. The germline V gene has CDR1 LNHDA and CDR2 SQIVND (reference sequence). This CDR3 comprises 16 residues. CDR3 in amino acids: CASSILWGVGANVLTF. The CDR3 DNA follows: TGTGCCAGTAGTATCCTATGGGGAGTAGGGGCCAACGTCCTGACTTTC.

In the case of this clone: Different DNA sequences within this sample yield the same CDR3. This chain connects TRBV3-1 (or the pseudogene TRBV3-2) to TRBJ1-1; D may be TRBD1 (5 bases). The V end was cut by 1 base, the J end by 8 bases, with 5 bases between. CDR3 length equals 11 residues. Germline CDR1 LGHDT, CDR2 YNNKEL (reference sequence). This CDR3 is CASSQAGEAFF. For the CDR3, the DNA is TGTGCCAGCAGCCAAGCAGGGGAAGCTTTCTTT.